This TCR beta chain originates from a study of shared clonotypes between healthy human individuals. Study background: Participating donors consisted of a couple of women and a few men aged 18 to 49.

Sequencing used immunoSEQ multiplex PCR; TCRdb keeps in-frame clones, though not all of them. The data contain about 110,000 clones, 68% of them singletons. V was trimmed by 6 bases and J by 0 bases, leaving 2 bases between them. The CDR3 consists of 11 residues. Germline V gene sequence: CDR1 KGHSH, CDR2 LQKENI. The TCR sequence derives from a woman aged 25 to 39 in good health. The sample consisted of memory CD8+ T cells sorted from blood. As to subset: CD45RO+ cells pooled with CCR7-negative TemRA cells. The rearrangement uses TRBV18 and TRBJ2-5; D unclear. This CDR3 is CASSYQETQYF. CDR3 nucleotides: TGTGCCAGCTCGTACCAAGAGACCCAGTACTTC.